The 30 T cell receptor beta chains below all came from one sample that was sequenced in a study of shared clonotypes between healthy human individuals. Assay: immunoSEQ multiplex PCR; the TCRdb copy retains only in-frame clones and omits some. The table has over a million clones, around 98% seen once; the top ten hold approximately 0.44%. Material for sequencing was naive CD4+ T cells sorted from blood. Described subset: CD45RA+ positively selected. The receptors were sampled from a man aged 30 to 39 in good health.

CDR3: CASGYRGYEQYF. Here the CDR3 DNA reads TGTGCCAGCGGGTATCGGGGCTACGAGCAGTACTTC. The chain links TRBV6-1 to TRBJ2-7; D is possibly TRBD2 (5 bases). The CDR3 is 12 residues long. The V gene's germline CDR1 is MNHNS and CDR2 SASEGT. The V and J ends lost 8 bases and 3 bases respectively, with 11 bases between them.

This chain links TRBV7-2 with TRBJ2-7; TRBD2 matches at 9 bases. The ends lost 5 bases at V and 5 bases at J; junction bases unmatched: 4. The length of the CDR3 is 13 residues. Germline CDR1 SGHTA, CDR2 FQGNSA. CDR3 bases: TGTGCCAGCAGCCGAGCGGGAGGAAACGAGCAGTACTTC. Protein: CASSRAGGNEQYF.

This clone was detected only once. This chain links TRBV28 with TRBJ2-2; D is uncertain. Trimming stripped 2 bases from V and 4 bases from J, with 11 bases between. This CDR3 is 15 amino acids long. In germline, CDR1 is MDHEN, CDR2 SYDVKM. This CDR3 reads CASSLSVPITGELFF. CDR3 in DNA: TGTGCCAGCAGTTTAAGTGTCCCTATCACCGGGGAGCTGTTTTTT.

V usage is TRBV7-8 and J usage is TRBJ2-5, with D maybe TRBD2 (6 bases). The CDR3 sequence is 15 residues long. The germline V gene encodes CDR1 SGHVS and CDR2 FQNEAQ. V was clipped by 0 bases and J by 9 bases, with 17 bases between them. CDR3 sequence reads: CASSLAGLRGEAQYF. The CDR3 DNA reads as TGTGCCAGCAGCTTAGCGGGGTTGCGGGGCGAGGCCCAGTACTTC.

The V gene is TRBV29-1, the J gene TRBJ2-1; D is possibly TRBD1 (6 bases). There are 12 residues in the CDR3. Trimming removed 4 bases from V and 9 bases from J, with 13 bases in between. CDR1 and CDR2 (germline): SQVTM, ANQGSEA. The CDR3 sequence: CSVVRRGPEQFF. CDR3 nucleotide sequence: TGCAGCGTTGTCCGCAGGGGCCCTGAGCAGTTCTTC.

This chain joins TRBV9 and TRBJ2-3; 13 positions agree with TRBD2. This CDR3 is 16 amino acids long. V lost 4 bases, J lost 4 bases, and 6 bases stayed unmatched. Germline assignment: CDR1 SGDLS and CDR2 YYNGEE. This chain's CDR3 is CASSPRTSGSSDTQYF. As DNA, the CDR3 is TGTGCCAGCAGCCCCCGGACTAGCGGGAGTTCAGATACGCAGTATTTT.

V usage is TRBV7-8 and J usage is TRBJ2-5; the D gene is possibly TRBD1 (6 bases). Per the germline V gene, CDR1 is SGHVS and CDR2 is FQNEAQ. The ends were cut back, 1 base at V and 2 bases at J, with 11 bases in the middle. The CDR3 consists of 15 residues. The CDR3 DNA reads as TGTGCCAGCAGCTTAGTACCCGGGACACAAGAGACCCAGTACTTC. Protein: CASSLVPGTQETQYF.

The chain combines TRBV16 with TRBJ1-1, with D unresolved. V gave up 0 bases and J gave up 6 bases, with 17 bases separating them. Looked up from germline, CDR1 is KGHSY and CDR2 is FQNENV. This CDR3 region has 16 residues. CDR3 in amino acids: CASSQSRAGKYAEAFF. The CDR3 DNA reads as TGTGCCAGCAGCCAATCAAGGGCAGGAAAGTACGCTGAAGCTTTCTTT.

The V and J genes are TRBV5-1 and TRBJ2-7, with 9 bases that match TRBD1. There are 14 residues in the CDR3. The junction had 4 bases not matched to a gene; V was cut back by 2 bases and J by 4 bases. Germline loops: CDR1 SGHRS, CDR2 YFSETQ. In DNA form, the CDR3 reads TGCGCCAGCAGCTTCGGGACAGGGTTGTACGAGCAGTACTTC. Protein sequence: CASSFGTGLYEQYF. Supplemented by reference TRBV5-1 and TRBJ2-7, the full variable domain reads KAGVTQTPRYLIKTRGQQVTLSCSPISGHRSVSWYQQTPGQGLQFLFEYFSETQRNKGNFPGRFSGRQFSNSRSEMNVSTLELGDSALYLCASSFGTGLYEQYFGPGTRLTVT.

V is TRBV18 and J is TRBJ1-5, with D possibly being TRBD1 (5 bases). V was pared by 3 bases and J by 4 bases, with 16 bases between. Germline values: CDR1 KGHSH, CDR2 LQKENI. CDR3 size: 16 residues. CDR3 DNA: TGTGCCAGCTCACCGACCCGGGGGGTTATGAATCAGCCCCAGCATTTT. It specifies CASSPTRGVMNQPQHF.

This clone was seen once. The chain combines TRBV7-9 with TRBJ2-7; 8 bases are a match to TRBD2. Trimming cost V 6 bases and J 0 bases; bases outside gene matches: 4. The CDR3 spans 14 residues. The germline V gene has CDR1 SEHNR and CDR2 FQNEAQ (reference sequence). The CDR3 sequence: CASRDSGTSYEQYF. The DNA of the CDR3 is TGTGCCAGCAGAGATAGCGGGACCTCCTACGAGCAGTACTTC.

The chain joins TRBV14 to TRBJ2-1; 11 positions match TRBD2. The CDR3 extends over 17 amino acids. CDR1 and CDR2 (germline): SGHDN, FVKESK. The V segment lost 5 bases and the J segment 4 bases; nucleotides outside the gene matches: 10. CDR3 sequence reads: CASSGPTRLAGYNEQFF. DNA of the CDR3: TGTGCCAGCAGCGGCCCGACTCGACTAGCGGGATACAATGAGCAGTTCTTC. The complete variable domain, with remaining parts taken from reference TRBV14 and TRBJ2-1, reads EAGVTQFPSHSVIEKGQTVTLRCDPISGHDNLYWYRRVMGKEIKFLLHFVKESKQDESGMPNNRFLAERTGGTYSTLKVQPAELEDSGVYFCASSGPTRLAGYNEQFFGPGTRLTVL.

The chain recombines TRBV19 with TRBJ2-2, with 14 bases identical to TRBD2. The CDR3 extends over 15 amino acids. Germline CDR1 LNHDA, CDR2 SQIVND (reference sequence). Trimming at V came to 6 bases and at J to 6 bases, leaving 3 bases not matched to a gene. In DNA, the CDR3 is TGTGCCAGTAGCGCGGGACTAGCGGGAGCCGGGGAGCTGTTTTTT. Translating gives CASSAGLAGAGELFF.

The chain employs TRBV7-2 and TRBJ1-4; no definite D call. Germline V gives CDR1 SGHTA, CDR2 FQGNSA. The length of the CDR3 is 12 residues. Trimming pared 0 bases from V and 13 bases from J, leaving 9 bases between. CDR3 DNA sequence: TGTGCCAGCAGCTTAGCGCGTAAGACACTGTTTTTT. Encoded protein: CASSLARKTLFF.

The chain joins TRBV7-6 to TRBJ1-1, with TRBD1 as a possible D gene (5 bases). Germline CDR1 is SGHVS and CDR2 is FNYEAQ. Trimming stripped 6 bases from V and 1 base from J, with 15 bases between. The CDR3 loop spans 15 amino acids. The CDR3 protein is CASSGPRVSNTEAFF. The CDR3, as DNA: TGTGCCAGCAGTGGCCCCAGGGTATCGAACACTGAAGCTTTCTTT.

The V gene is TRBV7-2, the J gene TRBJ2-3; 14 nucleotides align to TRBD2. In germline, CDR1 is SGHTA, CDR2 FQGNSA. There are 18 residues in the CDR3. Trimming at V came to 3 bases and at J to 6 bases, leaving 11 bases not matched to a gene. Here the CDR3 reads CASSFPQGLAGDRDTQYF. The CDR3 DNA follows: TGTGCCAGCAGCTTCCCCCAGGGACTAGCGGGAGATAGGGATACGCAGTATTTT. The complete variable domain, with remaining parts taken from reference TRBV7-2 and TRBJ2-3, reads GAGVSQSPSNKVTEKGKDVELRCDPISGHTALYWYRQSLGQGLEFLIYFQGNSAPDKSGLPSDRFSAERTGGSVSTLTIQRTQQEDSAVYLCASSFPQGLAGDRDTQYFGPGTRLTVL.

V usage is TRBV14 and J usage is TRBJ1-3, with no clear D. The CDR3 runs 14 residues. The germline CDR1 and CDR2 sequences are SGHDN and FVKESK. Trimming left V 3 bases short and J 3 bases short, with 9 bases between. In nucleotides, the CDR3 is TGTGCCAGCAGCCAGTCCGGGGTTGGAAACACCATATATTTT. Its translation is CASSQSGVGNTIYF. Looking up the rest from reference TRBV14 and TRBJ1-3 gives the full variable domain: EAGVTQFPSHSVIEKGQTVTLRCDPISGHDNLYWYRRVMGKEIKFLLHFVKESKQDESGMPNNRFLAERTGGTYSTLKVQPAELEDSGVYFCASSQSGVGNTIYFGEGSWLTVV.

The chain combines TRBV9 with TRBJ2-7, with 7 bases that match TRBD1. The germline CDR1 and CDR2 sequences are SGDLS and YYNGEE. The V and J ends lost 2 bases and 2 bases, in that order; junction bases with no gene match: 10. The CDR3 spans 16 residues. The CDR3 protein is CASSVAQGVLTYEQYF. The CDR3 DNA is TGTGCCAGCAGCGTTGCCCAGGGGGTTCTAACCTACGAGCAGTACTTC.

The rearrangement links TRBV7-2 to TRBJ2-1; TRBD2 matches at 8 bases. The V gene end was trimmed by 5 bases and the J gene end by 0 bases; junction bases not matched to a gene: 6. The CDR3 sequence is 16 residues long. In germline, CDR1 is SGHTA, CDR2 FQGNSA. DNA of the CDR3: TGTGCCAGCAGCACCAGCGGGAGTCTCTCCTACAATGAGCAGTTCTTC. Amino acid sequence: CASSTSGSLSYNEQFF.

The chain has TRBV9 and TRBJ2-2; TRBD2 agrees at 12 bases. The CDR3 runs 17 residues. CDR1 and CDR2 from the germline V gene are SGDLS and YYNGEE. The V and J ends lost 0 bases and 6 bases, in that order; junction bases with no gene match: 6. Here the CDR3 DNA reads TGTGCCAGCAGCGTAGGACTAGCGGGAGTGGGGGCCGGGGAGCTGTTTTTT. It yields the protein CASSVGLAGVGAGELFF.

As concerns this clone: This CDR3 is also generated by other DNA sequences in the sample. The CDR3 loop reads CASSLDGTSSYEQYF. As DNA, the CDR3 is TGCGCCAGCAGCTTGGACGGGACGAGCTCCTACGAGCAGTACTTC. The chain is built from TRBV5-1 and TRBJ2-7; either TRBD1 or TRBD2 may supply D (5 bases each). The CDR3 totals 15 residues. V lost 0 bases and J 0 bases, leaving 10 bases between the germline ends. Germline loops: CDR1 SGHRS, CDR2 YFSETQ.

The rearrangement links TRBV7-2 to TRBJ2-7, with 10 bases fitting TRBD2. Germline loops: CDR1 SGHTA, CDR2 FQGNSA. V was pared by 1 base and J by 2 bases, with 5 bases of the junction left unmatched. This CDR3 spans 16 amino acids. CDR3 amino acids: CASSLVGTSGAYEQYF. For the CDR3, the DNA is TGTGCCAGCAGCTTAGTTGGTACTAGCGGGGCCTACGAGCAGTACTTC.

The chain combines TRBV18 with TRBJ2-7; 8 bases line up with TRBD1. The CDR3 totals 15 residues. CDR1 is KGHSH and CDR2 is LQKENI in the germline V gene. The ends lost 3 bases at V and 1 base at J; junction bases unmatched: 5. CDR3 nucleotides: TGTGCCAGCTCACCGGCCGGACAGGGTTCCTACGAGCAGTACTTC. It yields the protein CASSPAGQGSYEQYF.

The CDR3 DNA follows: TGTGCCTGGGGGGCAGGGGGCAATCAGCCCCAGCATTTT. Translating gives CAWGAGGNQPQHF. V is TRBV30 and J is TRBJ1-5, with a possible D match to TRBD1 (6 bases). Trimming removed 5 bases at V and 2 bases at J, with 10 bases between. Per the germline V gene, CDR1 is GTSNPN and CDR2 is SVGIG (reference sequence). The CDR3 is 13 amino acids.

The chain employs TRBV5-4 and TRBJ2-7, with D unresolved. The CDR3 sequence is 17 residues long. The germline V gene has CDR1 SGHNT and CDR2 YYREEE (reference sequence). V shed 0 bases and J shed 0 bases, with 16 bases lying between them. The CDR3 DNA sequence: TGTGCCAGCAGCTTGGGTGACCGGGCCAGGAGCTCCTACGAGCAGTACTTC. Its protein is CASSLGDRARSSYEQYF.

The chain uses TRBV6-6 and TRBJ2-7; no clear D. In germline, CDR1 is MNHNY, CDR2 SVGAGI (reference sequence). The V and J ends lost 6 bases and 5 bases respectively, with 11 bases between them. There are 12 residues in the CDR3. The CDR3 region has the DNA TGTGCCAGCAGACTCGCCGGACACGAGCAGTACTTC. Its translation: CASRLAGHEQYF.

To note about this clone: This sample also contains other DNA sequences that code for the same CDR3. The chain couples TRBV19 to TRBJ2-7; no firm D call. The CDR3 runs to 11 residues. The germline V gene has CDR1 LNHDA and CDR2 SQIVND (reference sequence). V lost 5 bases, J lost 4 bases, and 6 bases lay in between. The CDR3 sequence: CASSLGYEQYF. CDR3 DNA: TGTGCCAGTAGTCTGGGGTACGAGCAGTACTTC.

The chain recombines TRBV27 with TRBJ2-7, with 11 bases matching TRBD2. Looked up from germline, CDR1 is MNHEY and CDR2 is SMNVEV (reference sequence). The CDR3 contains 16 residues. Unmatched junction bases numbered 11, after V lost 6 bases and J lost 4 bases. The DNA for the CDR3 is TGTGCCAGCAGCCTCAATAGCGGGAGGGCCTATTACGAGCAGTACTTC. Amino acids: CASSLNSGRAYYEQYF.

The rearrangement uses TRBV9 and TRBJ2-1; possibly TRBD1 for D (6 bases). This CDR3 is built from 15 residues. The V gene lost 6 bases and the J gene lost 0 bases, with 13 bases spanning the gap. CDR1 is SGDLS and CDR2 is YYNGEE in the germline V gene. The CDR3 protein is CASTQGSSSYNEQFF. Here the CDR3 DNA reads TGTGCCAGCACCCAGGGGAGTAGCTCCTACAATGAGCAGTTCTTC.

The chain employs TRBV10-2 and TRBJ2-7; either TRBD1 or TRBD2 may supply D (5 bases each). The V and J ends lost 2 bases and 0 bases respectively, with 14 bases between them. Germline values: CDR1 WSHSY, CDR2 SAAADI. The CDR3 length is 16 residues. CDR3 nucleotides: TGCGCCAGCAGTGAGCCGGGACGGGCGAGCTCCTACGAGCAGTACTTC. It specifies CASSEPGRASSYEQYF.